The 23 T cell receptor beta chains reported below all come from one sample, sequenced in a study of blood T cell repertoires in COVID-19. Repertoires were generated with immunoSEQ multiplex PCR, while TCRdb's copy carries only in-frame clones and drops some. Here the sample spans some 700,000 clones, approximately 90% being singletons. Sequenced material: peripheral blood. The receptors shown here come from a woman younger than 30 with acute or convalescent COVID-19.

This CDR3 is CATSGGQGYANYGYTF. In DNA, the CDR3 is TGTGCCACCAGTGGTGGACAGGGATATGCGAACTATGGCTACACCTTC. The genes are TRBV24-1 and TRBJ1-2; the match to TRBD1 covers 8 bases. V gave up 5 bases and J gave up 2 bases; unmatched junction bases: 9. CDR3 length: 16 amino acids. In germline, CDR1 is KGHDR, CDR2 SFDVKD.

The rearrangement links TRBV9 to TRBJ2-1; no clear D. With 4 bases removed from V and 7 bases from J, the gap between germline ends came to 12 bases. The CDR3 extends over 13 amino acids. Germline CDR1 and CDR2: SGDLS and YYNGEE. CDR3 sequence reads: CASSLTLVNEQFF. The CDR3 coding sequence is TGTGCCAGCAGCCTAACCTTGGTGAATGAGCAGTTCTTC. The full variable domain, in which reference TRBV9 and TRBJ2-1 provide the parts outside the CDR3, is DSGVTQTPKHLITATGQRVTLRCSPRSGDLSVYWYQQSLDQGLQFLIQYYNGEERAKGNILERFSAQQFPDLHSELNLSSLELGDSALYFCASSLTLVNEQFFGPGTRLTVL.

This clone was picked up one time. The chain carries TRBV19 and TRBJ1-4; 9 nucleotides agree with TRBD1. Germline V gene sequence: CDR1 LNHDA, CDR2 SQIVND (reference sequence). The CDR3 totals 14 residues. J gave up 10 bases and V 10 bases, and 13 bases lay outside the gene matches. CDR3: CATSVGTGWGKLFF. The CDR3 coding sequence is TGTGCCACCTCAGTCGGGACAGGGTGGGGAAAACTGTTTTTT.

This chain joins TRBV4-3 and TRBJ1-2, with TRBD1 matching 7 bases. Per the germline V gene, CDR1 is LGHNA and CDR2 is YSLEER. This CDR3 contains 14 residues. Trimming at V came to 6 bases and at J to 7 bases, leaving 11 bases not matched to a gene. The CDR3 DNA reads as TGCGCCAGCAGTCTGGACTACAGGGGTTCTGGCTACACCTTC. Its protein product is CASSLDYRGSGYTF.

The chain combines TRBV9 with TRBJ1-1; D possibly corresponds to TRBD1 (5 bases). CDR1 and CDR2 (germline): SGDLS, YYNGEE. Deletions cut 4 bases from V and 5 bases from J, with 12 bases between. The CDR3 length is 13 residues. In nucleotides, the CDR3 is TGTGCCAGCAGCCCTCGACAGAGGACTGAAGCTTTCTTT. Protein product: CASSPRQRTEAFF.

The chain links TRBV19 to TRBJ1-4; a possible D gene is TRBD1 (5 bases). Per the germline V gene, CDR1 is LNHDA and CDR2 is SQIVND (reference sequence). The CDR3 extends over 15 amino acids. V lost 1 base to trimming and J lost 4 bases, with 10 bases between them. The CDR3 sequence: CASSIARAFNEKLFF. The CDR3 region has the DNA TGTGCCAGTAGTATAGCCAGGGCGTTTAATGAAAAACTGTTTTTT. Combining the CDR3 with reference TRBV19 and TRBJ1-4 gives the whole variable domain DGGITQSPKYLFRKEGQNVTLSCEQNLNHDAMYWYRQDPGQGLRLIYYSQIVNDFQKGDIAEGYSVSREKKESFPLTVTSAQKNPTAFYLCASSIARAFNEKLFFGSGTQLSVL.

The table lists this clone with a count of one. The chain carries TRBV9 and TRBJ2-1; 9 bases fit TRBD2. This CDR3 comprises 14 residues. After removal of 3 bases from V and 8 bases from J, the junction contained 6 bases not matched to a gene. The germline V gene encodes CDR1 SGDLS and CDR2 YYNGEE. CDR3 protein: CASSGGGATDEQFF. The CDR3 nucleotides are TGTGCCAGCAGCGGCGGGGGGGCCACGGATGAGCAGTTCTTC.

This chain uses TRBV14 with TRBJ2-7; TRBD1 is a possible D gene (5 bases). CDR1 and CDR2 (germline): SGHDN, FVKESK. V was cut by 0 bases and J by 4 bases, with 16 bases left in between. The CDR3 has 16 amino acids. The CDR3 reads CASSQEHRTLQYEQYF. The DNA of the CDR3 is TGTGCCAGCAGCCAAGAGCACAGGACCCTTCAGTACGAGCAGTACTTC.

The rearrangement uses TRBV7-9 and TRBJ1-3; 8 bases agree with TRBD1. Germline values: CDR1 SEHNR, CDR2 FQNEAQ (reference sequence). CDR3 size: 15 residues. Trimming cost V 4 bases and J 6 bases; bases outside gene matches: 8. CDR3 sequence (DNA): TGTGCCAGCAGCTCCCGGGACAGGAGTAAAAACACCATATATTTT. It yields the protein CASSSRDRSKNTIYF.

The chain combines TRBV6-1 with TRBJ1-4; 7 bases agree with TRBD1. This CDR3 spans 15 amino acids. V lost 0 bases to trimming and J lost 5 bases; unmatched junction nucleotides: 3. The germline V gene encodes CDR1 MNHNS and CDR2 SASEGT. CDR3 nucleotides: TGTGCCAGCAGTGAAGCGCCAGGGGGAAATGAAAAACTGTTTTTT. Amino acid sequence: CASSEAPGGNEKLFF.

This clone was counted a single time. The chain carries TRBV9 and TRBJ2-3, with 10 positions matching TRBD2. CDR1 and CDR2 (germline): SGDLS, YYNGEE. Trimming took 2 bases from V and 4 from J; bases not matched to a gene: 4. The CDR3 covers 15 residues. The CDR3 reads CASSVTSGSPDTQYF. The CDR3 DNA reads as TGTGCCAGCAGCGTGACTAGCGGGTCCCCAGATACGCAGTATTTT. Full variable domain (rest looked up from reference TRBV9 and TRBJ2-3): DSGVTQTPKHLITATGQRVTLRCSPRSGDLSVYWYQQSLDQGLQFLIQYYNGEERAKGNILERFSAQQFPDLHSELNLSSLELGDSALYFCASSVTSGSPDTQYFGPGTRLTVL.

The rearrangement joins TRBV6-5 to TRBJ2-7, with D unclear. The germline V gene encodes CDR1 MNHEY and CDR2 SVGAGI. The CDR3 is 11 residues long. Trimming removed 6 bases from V and 0 bases from J, with 3 bases in between. DNA of the CDR3: TGTGCCAGCAGACTCTCCTACGAGCAGTACTTC. Protein product: CASRLSYEQYF.

The chain uses TRBV25-1 and TRBJ2-7; a possible D gene is TRBD2 (5 bases). Germline V gene lookup returns CDR1 MGHDK and CDR2 SYGVNS. Trimming stripped 4 bases from V and 3 bases from J, with 22 bases between. The CDR3 spans 17 residues. The CDR3 nucleotides are TGTGCCAGCAGTGGCGAGGGCAGACACGTGGGGAACTACGAGCAGTACTTC. Amino acids: CASSGEGRHVGNYEQYF.

J is TRBJ2-7 and V is TRBV21-1; TRBD1 reflects the table's D call only, with no check against the DNA. TRBV21-1 is a documented pseudogene. This CDR3 comprises 18 residues. The CDR3 is CASSKRTGVGDSSYEQYF. CDR3 nucleotide sequence: TGTGCCAGCAGCAAAAGGACAGGGGTTGGGGATAGCTCCTACGAGCAGTACTTC.

The rearrangement links TRBV2 to TRBJ1-1; a weak D match, TRBD1 (6 bases). Per the germline V gene, CDR1 is SNHLY and CDR2 is FYNNEI. CDR3 length: 15 amino acids. The V end lost 7 bases, the J end lost 7 bases, and 22 bases lay between the germline ends. CDR3 sequence: CASTGARWERGEAFF. For the CDR3, the DNA is TGTGCCAGCACAGGGGCCCGTTGGGAAAGGGGTGAAGCTTTCTTT.

V usage is TRBV7-8 and J usage is TRBJ1-4; weak D call: TRBD1 (5 bases). Germline lookup yields CDR1 SGHVS and CDR2 FQNEAQ. This CDR3 spans 16 amino acids. Trimming pared 5 bases from V and 0 bases from J, leaving 13 bases between. The CDR3 loop is CASSPGGRTTNEKLFF. CDR3 bases: TGTGCCAGCAGCCCTGGGGGGAGAACAACTAATGAAAAACTGTTTTTT. The full variable domain, its missing parts supplied by reference TRBV7-8 and TRBJ1-4, is GAGVSQSPRYKVAKRGQDVALRCDPISGHVSLFWYQQALGQGPEFLTYFQNEAQLDKSGLPSDRFFAERPEGSVSTLKIQRTQQEDSAVYLCASSPGGRTTNEKLFFGSGTQLSVL.

V gene TRBV7-2 combines with J gene TRBJ2-7; 9 bases fit TRBD1. Losses at the gene ends were 2 bases for V and 0 bases for J; bases not matched to a gene: 5. Germline loops: CDR1 SGHTA, CDR2 FQGNSA. The CDR3 is 16 amino acids. The CDR3: CASSLTGGTFSYEQYF. The CDR3 coding sequence is TGTGCCAGCAGCTTAACAGGGGGCACCTTCTCCTACGAGCAGTACTTC.

This clone was seen only a few times. The V call is TRBV19, the J call TRBJ1-2; no reliable D call. The CDR3 spans 13 residues. Trimming took 6 bases from V and 4 from J, leaving 12 bases between them. The germline V gene has CDR1 LNHDA and CDR2 SQIVND (reference sequence). The CDR3 loop reads CASSPGRGYGYTF. CDR3 DNA sequence: TGTGCCAGTAGCCCCGGCCGGGGCTATGGCTACACCTTC.

This chain uses TRBV6-5 with TRBJ2-7, with 7 nucleotides matching TRBD1. The CDR3 spans 13 residues. The V gene end was trimmed by 2 bases and the J gene end by 6 bases; junction bases not matched to a gene: 4. Germline V lookup: CDR1 MNHEY, CDR2 SVGAGI. The CDR3, as DNA: TGTGCCAGCAGTTACCGACAGGGTCCCGAGCAGTACTTC. Its protein is CASSYRQGPEQYF.

The chain uses TRBV19 and TRBJ1-3, with D possibly TRBD1 on 5 matching bases. V was pared by 3 bases and J by 0 bases, with 15 bases between. The CDR3 runs to 17 residues. Germline V gene lookup returns CDR1 LNHDA and CDR2 SQIVND (reference sequence). CDR3 nucleotides: TGTGCCAGTAGTATTGCGACGGGACTGCTCTCTGGAAACACCATATATTTT. Amino acids: CASSIATGLLSGNTIYF.

This clone was picked up one time. The chain links TRBV19 to TRBJ2-1; D is undetermined. CDR1 LNHDA and CDR2 SQIVND come from the germline V gene (reference sequence). The CDR3 totals 14 residues. The V gene lost 9 bases and the J gene lost 5 bases, with 17 bases spanning the gap. The CDR3 sequence: CASRQYYKDNEQFF. The CDR3 region has the DNA TGTGCCAGCCGCCAGTACTACAAGGACAATGAGCAGTTCTTC.

The gene calls are TRBV5-5 and TRBJ2-2; TRBD1 agrees at 8 bases. V shed 4 bases, J shed 8 bases, and the junction held 16 bases outside the gene matches. Germline loops: CDR1 SGHKS, CDR2 YYEKEE (reference sequence). The CDR3 runs 17 residues. CDR3: CASSPDRGETVRGELFF. As DNA, the CDR3 is TGTGCCAGCAGCCCCGACAGGGGCGAAACTGTACGGGGGGAGCTGTTTTTT.

The rearrangement links TRBV30 to TRBJ1-1, with D hard to call. Per the germline V gene, CDR1 is GTSNPN and CDR2 is SVGIG (reference sequence). Trimming took 1 base from V and 3 from J, leaving 3 bases between them. CDR3 length: 11 residues. CDR3 loop: CAWSAYTEAFF. In nucleotides, the CDR3 is TGTGCCTGGAGTGCCTACACTGAAGCTTTCTTT. Looking up the rest from reference TRBV30 and TRBJ1-1 gives the full variable domain: SQTIHQWPATLVQPVGSPLSLECTVEGTSNPNLYWYRQAAGRGLQLLFYSVGIGQISSEVPQNLSASRPQDRQFILSSKKLLLSDSGFYLCAWSAYTEAFFGQGTRLTVV.